Included here is one T cell receptor beta chain sequence, with context. Its antigen remains unknown. The sample carries other DNA sequences with the same CDR3. This record comes from a study of beta chain features in type 1 diabetes. Overall study: Summed over all samples, the examined sorted cells came to 100 million to 130 million.

Study findings and constraints: There were fewer insertions and more deletions at the VDJ junctions of type 1 diabetes patients. No resolution was reached here on whether HLA type influences TCRB rearrangement.

Per germline, CDR1 SGHRS and CDR2 YFSETQ. The CDR3 contains 15 residues. The V and J ends lost 0 bases and 1 base respectively, with 10 bases between them. Reverse transcription of all isolated RNA meant that expressed TCRB transcripts were sequenced. Repertoires were generated with immunoSEQ multiplex PCR, while TCRdb's copy carries only in-frame clones and drops some. The profile shows roughly 240,000 clones, 55% to 70% of them singletons. The chain carries TRBV5-1 and TRBJ2-5; D gene unclear. The sequence was obtained from a man aged 30 to 45 in good health. The specimen sequenced was naive CD4+ T cells from blood. CDR3 region: CASSLAGRSQETQYF. The CDR3 bases are TGCGCCAGCAGCTTGGCCGGCAGATCCCAAGAGACCCAGTACTTC.